The clone carrying this T cell receptor beta chain has a handful of counts. The antigen is unknown. The sample originates from a study of T cell responses to AZD1222 COVID-19 vaccine. The table came from immunoSEQ multiplex PCR; TCRdb's copy has only in-frame clones and leaves some out. The sample lists roughly 120,000 clones, approximately 91% occurring once. Findings and caveats of the study: The study reported that nearly half of spike-specific TCRs target unmutated variant regions.

This CDR3 comprises 16 residues. Germline CDR1 KGHSH, CDR2 LQKENI. Deletions cut 3 bases from V and 3 bases from J, with 17 bases between. The sequence was obtained from an adult in good health. The sample here was peripheral blood, taken on day 0 of AZD1222 vaccination. The V gene is TRBV18, the J gene TRBJ1-1; D is possibly TRBD1 (5 bases). The CDR3 region is CASSPTRTLSDTEAFF. CDR3 nucleotide sequence: TGTGCCAGCTCACCCACCCGGACACTGTCGGACACTGAAGCTTTCTTT.